Below are 10 T cell receptor gamma chains sequenced from a single sample in a study of gamma delta lymphoproliferative disorders and STAT genes. PBMCs from patients and controls supplied the genomic DNA for sequencing. TCRdb applied CATT to the multiplex PCR reads for clone calling. The table shows 950 to 1,500 gamma-chain clones, with 15% occurring only once. The sample was blood. These receptors were obtained from a human donor in good health.

This clone is labeled as large. This chain joins TRGV10 and TRGJ1 or TRGJ2. Here the J gene was assigned by germline matching of the DNA, as TCRdb has none. TRGV10 is placed among ORFs of uncertain function. V dropped 8 bases and J dropped 5; count of bases not matched to a gene: 10. This CDR3 has 13 amino acids. CDR3 nucleotides: TGTGCTGCGTGGGGCCGGGAAGATTATAAGAAACTCTTT. Translating gives CAAWGREDYKKLF.

About this clone itself: The limits of the CDR3 on the DNA are not certain, so only TCRdb's listed CDR3 is given. The V gene call reads TRGV10; no J gene was called. TRGV10 is noted as an ORF with a role that remains uncertain. The CDR3 has 14 residues if both end residues are counted. This chain's CDR3 is CTTVLRQNYYKKLF.

This clone is labeled medium-sized. The genes are TRGV2 and TRGJP2. The J gene comes from matching the DNA to germline here; TCRdb lacks it. The germline V gene has CDR1 EGSNGY and CDR2 YDSYNSKV. With V trimmed by 0 bases and J by 3 bases, 7 bases remained unmatched. The CDR3 consists of 16 residues. The CDR3 sequence is CATWDGLWGSDWIKTF. The CDR3 DNA reads as TGTGCCACCTGGGACGGGCTTTGGGGTAGTGATTGGATCAAGACGTTT.

The chain recombines TRGV8 with TRGJP2. The J gene is not listed in TCRdb, so it was assigned here from a DNA match to germline. CDR3 length: 13 amino acids. The germline gives CDR1 VENAVY, CDR2 YDSYNSRV. The CDR3 DNA reads as TGTGCACCACCCCGGGGAAGTGATTGGATCAAGACGTTT. Translation: CAPPRGSDWIKTF.

By sample fraction, this clone is large. V usage is TRGV2 and J usage is TRGJP2. No J gene is reported in TCRdb; it was inferred here by comparing the DNA with germline. J was trimmed by 3 bases and V by 4 bases; bases with no gene match: 5. Germline-derived CDR1 and CDR2 are EGSNGY and YDSYNSKV. The CDR3 has 14 amino acids. The CDR3 bases are TGTGCCACCTGGGAGCATGGTAGTGATTGGATCAAGACGTTT. Translation: CATWEHGSDWIKTF.

This clone is classed as medium-sized. The chain has TRGV8 and TRGJ1 or TRGJ2. Because TCRdb records no J gene, it was assigned here through a match of the DNA to germline. The CDR3 spans 15 residues. The V gene's germline CDR1 is VENAVY and CDR2 YDSYNSRV. The ends lost 0 bases at V and 5 bases at J; junction bases unmatched: 10. This chain's CDR3 is CATWDRGPVDYKKLF. The DNA for the CDR3 is TGTGCCACCTGGGATAGGGGCCCCGTGGATTATAAGAAACTCTTT.

By share, this clone counts as medium-sized. The V gene is TRGV9, the J gene TRGJ1 or TRGJ2. TCRdb offers no J gene call, so here the DNA was matched to germline to obtain one. The germline CDR1 and CDR2 sequences are GITISATS and ISYDGTV (reference sequence). The CDR3 totals 14 residues. The V gene end was trimmed by 1 base and the J gene end by 3 bases; junction bases not matched to a gene: 6. CDR3 in DNA: TGTGCCTTGTGGGAGGTTAAGGTTTATTATAAGAAACTCTTT. Protein: CALWEVKVYYKKLF.

This clone is judged medium-sized. This chain links TRGV5 with TRGJ1 or TRGJ2. TCRdb is silent on the J gene; assignment here came from matching the DNA to germline. J was trimmed by 12 bases and V by 9 bases; bases with no gene match: 8. Germline-derived CDR1 and CDR2 are VINAFY and YDVSNSKD. This CDR3 has 9 amino acids. Here the CDR3 DNA reads TGTGCCACCCAGAACCGGAAACTCTTT. Translation gives CATQNRKLF.

Relative to its sample, this clone is medium-sized. This rearrangement joins TRGV4 to TRGJ1 or TRGJ2. TCRdb carries no J gene annotation; the J gene was assigned here by matching the DNA with germline. This CDR3 contains 13 residues. Unmatched junction bases numbered 2, after V lost 0 bases and J lost 3 bases. Per the germline V gene, CDR1 is EGSTGY and CDR2 is YDSYTSSV. The CDR3 DNA follows: TGTGCCACCTGGGATGGGTGTTATTATAAGAAACTCTTT. Its translation is CATWDGCYYKKLF.

By share, this clone ranks as large. J is TRGJ1 or TRGJ2 and V is TRGV2. No J gene is reported in TCRdb; it was inferred here by comparing the DNA with germline. Germline V lookup: CDR1 EGSNGY, CDR2 YDSYNSKV. Trimming took 0 bases from V and 10 from J; bases not matched to a gene: 3. The CDR3 is 11 amino acids. In DNA form, the CDR3 reads TGTGCCACCTGGGACGGGCCAAAGAAACTCTTT. Protein: CATWDGPKKLF.